The 20 T cell receptor beta chains below all came from one sample that was sequenced in a study of blood T cell repertoires in COVID-19. Method: immunoSEQ multiplex PCR; TCRdb's copy keeps in-frame clones and lacks some. The sample yields tens of thousands of clones, 82% seen once. Source material: peripheral blood. The receptors originated from a woman in her sixties with acute or convalescent COVID-19.

V and J are TRBV5-1 and TRBJ1-4, with a possible D match to TRBD1 (6 bases). The CDR3 has 14 amino acids. V was cut by 0 bases and J by 5 bases, with 8 bases left in between. Per the germline V gene, CDR1 is SGHRS and CDR2 is YFSETQ. The CDR3 spells CASSLEGGNEKLFF. In nucleotides, the CDR3 is TGCGCCAGCAGCTTGGAGGGGGGGAATGAAAAACTGTTTTTT.

CDR3 nucleotide sequence: TGTGCCAGCGGGACTTTTGGAACTGAAGCTTTCTTT. Translating gives CASGTFGTEAFF. This sequence joins TRBV27 and TRBJ1-1, with a weak D call TRBD1 (5 bases). V dropped 8 bases and J dropped 5 bases, with 12 bases sitting between them. CDR1 MNHEY and CDR2 SMNVEV come from the germline V gene (reference sequence). The CDR3 extends over 12 amino acids.

The chain couples TRBV9 to TRBJ2-5; D possibly corresponds to TRBD2 (5 bases). The V end lost 6 bases, the J end lost 3 bases, and 12 bases lay between the germline ends. CDR1 and CDR2 from the germline V gene are SGDLS and YYNGEE. CDR3 length: 13 residues. The CDR3 bases are TGTGCCAGCACTAGGACGGGGAAAGAGACCCAGTACTTC. Translation gives CASTRTGKETQYF.

The chain links TRBV15 to TRBJ2-1; D might be TRBD2 (5 bases). Deletions cut 5 bases from V and 5 bases from J, with 13 bases between. CDR3 length: 14 residues. The germline CDR1 and CDR2 sequences are LNHNV and YYDKDF (reference sequence). The CDR3 region is CATSGMTGNNEQFF. Written as DNA, the CDR3 is TGTGCCACCAGCGGTATGACGGGGAACAATGAGCAGTTCTTC.

The CDR3 here is CASSIGGTVSYNSPLHF. The CDR3 nucleotides are TGTGCCAGTAGTATTGGCGGAACTGTCTCCTATAATTCACCCCTCCACTTT. The genes are TRBV19 and TRBJ1-6; D is ambiguous. This CDR3 is 17 amino acids long. The ends were cut back, 3 bases at V and 0 bases at J, with 12 bases in the middle. Germline V gene data show CDR1 as LNHDA and CDR2 as SQIVND (reference sequence). Full variable domain (rest looked up from reference TRBV19 and TRBJ1-6): DGGITQSPKYLFRKEGQNVTLSCEQNLNHDAMYWYRQDPGQGLRLIYYSQIVNDFQKGDIAEGYSVSREKKESFPLTVTSAQKNPTAFYLCASSIGGTVSYNSPLHFGNGTRLTVT.

The genes are TRBV6-2 or TRBV6-3 and TRBJ1-2; 7 positions agree with TRBD1. V trimming: 5 bases; J trimming: 4 bases; junction bases outside the gene matches: 1. The length of the CDR3 is 12 residues. Looked up from germline, CDR1 is MNHEY and CDR2 is SVGEGT. In nucleotides, the CDR3 is TGTGCCAGCAGTGGGACAGCCTATGGCTACACCTTC. Protein: CASSGTAYGYTF.

In its sample, this clone was seen once. This chain links TRBV5-1 with TRBJ1-1; a weak D match, TRBD1 (5 bases). V was pared by 4 bases and J by 3 bases, with 13 bases between. The CDR3 sequence is 14 residues long. CDR1 is SGHRS and CDR2 is YFSETQ in the germline V gene. CDR3 sequence: CASSPGGRYTEAFF. CDR3 sequence (DNA): TGCGCCAGCAGCCCGGGGGGGAGGTACACTGAAGCTTTCTTT.

The chain is built from TRBV2 and TRBJ1-4, with TRBD1 matching 7 bases. CDR1 is SNHLY, CDR2 FYNNEI, per germline. The CDR3 length is 15 residues. The junction had 5 bases not matched to a gene; V was cut back by 6 bases and J by 1 base. In DNA form, the CDR3 reads TGTGCCAGCAGCCGACAGGGAGTAACTAATGAAAAACTGTTTTTT. Amino acid sequence: CASSRQGVTNEKLFF. The variable domain in full, completed from reference TRBV2 and TRBJ1-4, reads EPEVTQTPSHQVTQMGQEVILRCVPISNHLYFYWYRQILGQKVEFLVSFYNNEISEKSEIFDDQFSVERPDGSNFTLKIRSTKLEDSAMYFCASSRQGVTNEKLFFGSGTQLSVL.

The chain carries TRBV19 and TRBJ2-5; D may be TRBD2 (5 bases). The CDR3 consists of 11 residues. Trimming left V 6 bases short and J 5 bases short, with 7 bases between. Germline-derived CDR1 and CDR2 are LNHDA and SQIVND (reference sequence). The CDR3 DNA is TGTGCCAGTAGCACGGGGGAGACCCAGTACTTC. Residues: CASSTGETQYF.

The rearrangement links TRBV19 to TRBJ2-5; D is perhaps TRBD2 (6 bases). The germline V and J ends were trimmed by 3 bases and 5 bases, with 16 bases remaining between them. Germline lookup yields CDR1 LNHDA and CDR2 SQIVND (reference sequence). The CDR3 contains 15 residues. The CDR3 DNA is TGTGCCAGTAGTATGGGCCGGGGGATGCAGGAGACCCAGTACTTC. Translated: CASSMGRGMQETQYF.

This clone was observed a handful of times. The chain employs TRBV19 and TRBJ2-7, with 8 bases identical to TRBD2. Germline lookup yields CDR1 LNHDA and CDR2 SQIVND (reference sequence). This CDR3 is built from 15 residues. V was clipped by 5 bases and J by 6 bases; unmatched bases: 12. CDR3 in amino acids: CASSRAGTTSGEQYF. The CDR3 DNA reads TGTGCCAGTAGTCGCGCCGGGACCACTAGCGGCGAGCAGTACTTC.

This clone occurred a few times. The gene calls are TRBV5-5 and TRBJ1-4; 9 bases are a match to TRBD1. This CDR3 has 16 amino acids. Germline V CDR1 and CDR2: SGHKS, YYEKEE (reference sequence). The V gene end was trimmed by 1 base and the J gene end by 5 bases; junction bases not matched to a gene: 6. CDR3 DNA: TGTGCCAGCAGCTTGTCTCCGGGACAGGGCAATGAAAAACTGTTTTTT. Its protein product is CASSLSPGQGNEKLFF. Looking up the rest from reference TRBV5-5 and TRBJ1-4 gives the full variable domain: DAGVTQSPTHLIKTRGQQVTLRCSPISGHKSVSWYQQVLGQGPQFIFQYYEKEERGRGNFPDRFSARQFPNYSSELNVNALLLGDSALYLCASSLSPGQGNEKLFFGSGTQLSVL.

Only one count was recorded for this clone. CDR3 residues: CATSSQTRSNEQFF. CDR3 nucleotide sequence: TGTGCCACCAGCAGCCAGACTAGATCTAATGAGCAGTTCTTC. J is TRBJ2-1 and V is TRBV15, with a weak D call TRBD2 (6 bases). In germline, CDR1 is LNHNV, CDR2 YYDKDF (reference sequence). The CDR3 contains 14 residues. V lost 3 bases and J lost 7, with 13 bases in between. The variable domain in full, with the rest retrieved from reference TRBV15 and TRBJ2-1, is DAMVIQNPRYQVTQFGKPVTLSCSQTLNHNVMYWYQQKSSQAPKLLFHYYDKDFNNEADTPDNFQSRRPNTSFCFLDIRSPGLGDTAMYLCATSSQTRSNEQFFGPGTRLTVL.

CDR3 protein: CASSRPLSMGHNEQFF. The CDR3 nucleotides are TGTGCCAGCAGCCGTCCCCTCTCGATGGGCCACAATGAGCAGTTCTTC. The V and J genes are TRBV5-4 and TRBJ2-1; D is unresolved. This CDR3 comprises 16 residues. Germline lookup yields CDR1 SGHNT and CDR2 YYREEE (reference sequence). V was trimmed by 4 bases and J by 5 bases, leaving 19 bases between them.

The J gene is TRBJ2-1, the V gene TRBV30; the match to TRBD2 covers 8 bases. This CDR3 contains 15 residues. The germline V gene has CDR1 GTSNPN and CDR2 SVGIG (reference sequence). After removal of 1 base from V and 4 bases from J, the junction contained 6 bases not matched to a gene. Here the CDR3 reads CAWSARGGLYNEQFF. CDR3 coding DNA: TGTGCCTGGAGTGCCCGGGGGGGCCTTTACAATGAGCAGTTCTTC.

V and J are TRBV7-8 and TRBJ1-1; tentative D call: TRBD1 (5 bases). CDR3 length: 15 residues. V gave up 3 bases and J gave up 7 bases, with 18 bases separating them. In germline, CDR1 is SGHVS, CDR2 FQNEAQ. The CDR3 DNA reads TGTGCCAGCAGCTTTCCGGGACTCACAGGTGGTGAAGCTTTCTTT. Amino acids: CASSFPGLTGGEAFF.

The chain is built from TRBV28 and TRBJ1-3, with D possibly TRBD1 on 5 matching bases. Germline assignment: CDR1 MDHEN and CDR2 SYDVKM. Deletions cut 6 bases from V and 5 bases from J, with 26 bases between. The CDR3 spans 18 residues. The CDR3 is CASSHEGLLGQTRNTIYF. CDR3 coding DNA: TGTGCCAGCAGCCATGAGGGACTCCTTGGACAAACGCGAAACACCATATATTTT.

Of note for this clone: At one of its ends the junction is not consistent with the germline gene, which may arise from a read error. This rearrangement joins TRBV7-7 to TRBJ2-1, with 9 nucleotides matching TRBD2. The CDR3 extends over 15 amino acids. Germline assignment: CDR1 SSHAT and CDR2 FNYEAQ (reference sequence). CDR3 amino acids: CASSRGGASYNEQFF. The CDR3 DNA is TGTGCTAGCAGCCGCGGGGGGGCCTCCTACAATGAGCAGTTCTTC. The variable domain in full, with the rest retrieved from reference TRBV7-7 and TRBJ2-1, is GAGVSQSPRYKVTKRGQDVTLRCDPISSHATLYWYQQALGQGPEFLTYFNYEAQPDKSGLPSDRFSAERPEGSISTLTIQRTEQRDSAMYRCASSRGGASYNEQFFGPGTRLTVL.

The J gene is TRBJ1-2, the V gene TRBV7-9, with D possibly TRBD1 on 5 matching bases. V was clipped by 9 bases and J by 0 bases, with 14 bases between them. Germline V lookup: CDR1 SEHNR, CDR2 FQNEAQ (reference sequence). This CDR3 region has 14 residues. CDR3 sequence (DNA): TGTGCCAGGACACCAGGGTACTCTAACTATGGCTACACCTTC. Translated: CARTPGYSNYGYTF.

This clone was observed a handful of times. The CDR3 loop is CAIREGQGLGYTF. In nucleotides, the CDR3 is TGTGCCATCAGGGAGGGACAGGGGCTTGGCTACACCTTC. The J gene is TRBJ1-2, the V gene TRBV10-3; 10 positions agree with TRBD1. CDR1 is ENHRY and CDR2 is SYGVKD in the germline V gene. The CDR3 consists of 13 residues. V trimming: 6 bases; J trimming: 7 bases; junction bases outside the gene matches: 5.